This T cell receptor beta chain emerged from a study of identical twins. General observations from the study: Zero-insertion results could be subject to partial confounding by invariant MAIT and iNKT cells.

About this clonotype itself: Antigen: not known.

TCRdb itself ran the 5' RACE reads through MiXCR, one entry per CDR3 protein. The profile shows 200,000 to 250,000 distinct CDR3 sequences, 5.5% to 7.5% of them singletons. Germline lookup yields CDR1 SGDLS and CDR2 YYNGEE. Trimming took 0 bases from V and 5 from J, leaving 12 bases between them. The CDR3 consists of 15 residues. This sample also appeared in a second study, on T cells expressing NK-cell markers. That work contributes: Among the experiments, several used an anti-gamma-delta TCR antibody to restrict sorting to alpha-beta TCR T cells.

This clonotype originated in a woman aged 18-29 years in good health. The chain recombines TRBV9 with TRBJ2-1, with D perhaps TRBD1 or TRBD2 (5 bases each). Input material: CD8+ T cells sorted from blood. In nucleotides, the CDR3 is TGTGCCAGCAGCGTAGGGGGGAGTGGGGACAATGAGCAGTTCTTC. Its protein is CASSVGGSGDNEQFF.